The clone carrying this TCR beta chain showed up many times. Its antigen is not known. The entry originates in a study of early T cells in non-severe SARS-CoV-2 infection. Study-level information: RNA in bulk from unsorted whole blood was sequenced, and chains were unpaired.

The CDR3 runs to 14 residues. Germline CDR1 is GTSNPN and CDR2 is SVGIG (reference sequence). V was shortened by 3 bases and J by 5 bases, with 16 bases between the two germline ends. TCRdb re-called the 5' RACE reads with MiXCR, one entry per CDR3 protein. Among tens of thousands of distinct CDR3 sequences listed, around 4.3% were seen once. Overall study findings and caveats: The VDJdb matching leaned toward anti-spike CD8 responses and overlooked private and CD4 specificities.

The sequencing sample was made of whole blood. The chain couples TRBV30 to TRBJ1-2; D gene unclear. The TCR sequence derives from an adult who was a healthcare worker with PCR-confirmed SARS-CoV-2 infection or an uninfected control (not recorded which). The CDR3 region is CAWSNQAINYGYTF. The CDR3 DNA reads TGTGCCTGGAGCAACCAGGCTATAAATTATGGCTACACCTTC.